This TCR beta chain was identified during a study of yellow fever vaccine responses in identical twins. The study's findings and limits: The authors reported partly convergent, partly personalized vaccine responses in identical twins.

As concerns this clonotype: Its specificity is not known.

From the RT-PCR reads, TCRdb called clonotypes with MiXCR, one entry per CDR3 protein. The sample has about 23,000 distinct CDR3 sequences, more than 60% seen once. The receptor was derived from a young woman who received the yellow fever vaccine. Sequences were derived from T cells from blood (PBMCs), unsorted or a sorted subset (not recorded which), sampled before or after yellow fever vaccination (not recorded which).

As DNA, the CDR3 is TGCAGCGTTTCTGGCGGGAGGGGGTACAATGAGCAGTTCTTC. As protein: CSVSGGRGYNEQFF. The genes are TRBV29-1 and TRBJ2-1, with 9 bases aligning to TRBD2. Trimming removed 5 bases from V and 4 bases from J; junction bases left unmatched: 6. This CDR3 has 14 amino acids. Germline CDR1 SQVTM, CDR2 ANQGSEA.